This T cell receptor (beta chain) was captured by sequencing in a study of blood T cell repertoires in COVID-19. Study at large: Collection of acute and convalescent COVID-19 samples took place in the United States, Italy and Spain. Sample material is recorded as cDNA or gDNA derived from T cells, B-cell-depleted T cells, or PBMCs.

In the study's own analysis: Scientists estimated how many nucleated cells there were by amplifying reference gene primers. TCRdb's copy holds only in-frame clones and misses some; the assay was immunoSEQ multiplex PCR. From that table come the V and J calls and clone size; the DNA was used to work out D and trimming. The sample has over 10,000 clones, about 88% seen once. The CDR3 contains 15 residues. Germline V CDR1 and CDR2: SGDLS, YYNGEE. V trimming: 3 bases; J trimming: 4 bases; junction bases outside the gene matches: 7. The clonotype comes from a human donor in a cohort sampled during active COVID-19. V and J are TRBV9 and TRBJ1-5; 7 bases align to TRBD1. The material sequenced was peripheral blood. The CDR3 nucleotides read TGTGCCAGCAGCGCCAGGGGGACCATTAATCAGCCCCAGCATTTT. Translated: CASSARGTINQPQHF.